A selection of T cell receptor beta chains follows, all from one sample in a study of T cell changes during pregnancy in multiple sclerosis. The repertoire was sequenced with immunoSEQ multiplex PCR; TCRdb's copy has only in-frame clones and lacks some. The sample has tens of thousands of clones, more than 85% seen once. The source material was CD4+ T cells from peripheral blood mononuclear cells, sampled in the third trimester of pregnancy. Receptors originate from a female donor in good health, enrolled as a control in a pregnancy study. Each CDR3 is given with its conserved first and last residue. The D gene is left open where the match is weak. The size of a clone is reported for some rows only, either as once, few or many, or as a class for expanded clones.

V gene	clone size	J gene	D gene	CDR3 protein	CDR3 DNA
TRBV2	.	TRBJ1-2	TRBD1	CASSVGQVYGYTF	TGTGCCAGCAGCGTGGGACAGGTCTATGGCTACACCTTC
TRBV27	.	TRBJ2-1	TRBD2	CASSLKSTSGGEYNEQFF	TGTGCCAGCAGTTTGAAATCGACTAGCGGGGGGGAATACAATGAGCAGTTCTTC
TRBV7-2	.	TRBJ2-5	TRBD2	CASSLWSGGGETQYF	TGTGCCAGCAGCTTATGGAGCGGGGGCGGGGAGACCCAGTACTTC
TRBV7-6	.	TRBJ1-1	TRBD1	CASSFRQGAEAFF	TGTGCCAGCAGCTTCAGACAGGGCGCTGAAGCTTTCTTT
TRBV28	.	TRBJ1-1	.	CASSGGTNTEAFF	TGTGCCAGCAGTGGGGGGACGAACACTGAAGCTTTCTTT
TRBV10-3	.	TRBJ2-1	TRBD2	CAISESQTSGLGNEQFF	TGTGCCATCAGTGAGTCCCAGACTAGCGGGTTGGGCAATGAGCAGTTCTTC
TRBV7-8	.	TRBJ2-1	TRBD1	CASSLNRDRGYVEQFF	TGTGCCAGCAGCTTAAACCGGGACAGGGGTTATGTTGAGCAGTTCTTC
TRBV7-3	.	TRBJ2-5	.	CASSLNYGGTRETQYF	TGTGCCAGCAGCTTAAATTATGGGGGGACGCGGGAGACCCAGTACTTC
TRBV15	few	TRBJ1-6	TRBD1	CATSRGTGANVPLHF	TGTGCCACCAGCAGAGGGACAGGGGCTAACGTGCCCCTCCACTTT
TRBV11-2	once	TRBJ2-7	TRBD1	CASSRDRLTPYEQYF	TGTGCCAGCAGCCGGGACAGGTTAACCCCCTACGAGCAGTACTTC
TRBV28	.	TRBJ1-2	.	CASSLWGTGNYGYTF	TGTGCCAGCAGTTTATGGGGAACAGGGAACTATGGCTACACCTTC
TRBV6-5	.	TRBJ2-2	TRBD2	CATRGLAADTGELFF	TGTGCCACACGGGGACTAGCGGCCGACACCGGGGAGCTGTTTTTT
TRBV9	.	TRBJ2-5	.	CASSVEPGQQETQYF	TGTGCCAGCAGCGTAGAGCCCGGACAGCAAGAGACCCAGTACTTC
TRBV18	.	TRBJ1-2	TRBD1	CASSRGQSGQGNGYTF	TGTGCCAGCTCACGAGGGCAATCAGGACAGGGCAATGGCTACACCTTC
TRBV30	.	TRBJ2-5	.	CACRRTVQETQYF	TGTGCCTGCCGTCGGACAGTCCAAGAGACCCAGTACTTC
TRBV18	.	TRBJ1-1	TRBD1	CASSPLAGQGATEAFF	TGTGCCAGCTCACCACTAGCGGGACAGGGGGCCACTGAAGCTTTCTTT
TRBV5-1	.	TRBJ2-1	TRBD2	CASSYVAGGRNEQFF	TGCGCCAGCAGCTACGTAGCGGGGGGCCGCAATGAGCAGTTCTTC
TRBV4-3	.	TRBJ1-4	.	CASSQEGSRTTNEKLFF	TGCGCCAGCAGCCAAGAGGGCAGCCGAACAACTAATGAAAAACTGTTTTTT
TRBV9	.	TRBJ1-2	.	CASSSLGGLYGYTF	TGTGCCAGCAGTTCCCTAGGCGGTCTATATGGCTACACCTTC
TRBV9	.	TRBJ2-1	TRBD2	CASSVTTSGGALRNNEQFF	TGTGCCAGCAGCGTAACTACTAGCGGGGGGGCATTAAGGAACAATGAGCAGTTCTTC
TRBV2	.	TRBJ2-3	.	CASSYTDSTDTQYF	TGTGCCAGCAGTTATACTGATAGCACAGATACGCAGTATTTT
TRBV7-3	.	TRBJ2-2	TRBD2	CASSLMGLAGGPNTGELFF	TGTGCCAGCAGCTTAATGGGACTAGCGGGGGGGCCGAACACCGGGGAGCTGTTTTTT
TRBV7-9	.	TRBJ2-3	TRBD2	CASSFGTSGETDTQYF	TGTGCCAGCAGCTTCGGGACTAGCGGGGAGACAGATACGCAGTATTTT
TRBV7-9	.	TRBJ1-4	TRBD1	CASSLADRVREKLFF	TGTGCCAGCAGCTTAGCGGACAGGGTGCGGGAAAAACTGTTTTTT
TRBV7-2	once	TRBJ2-7	TRBD2	CASSPGGFPYEQYF	TGTGCCAGCAGCCCGGGGGGGTTCCCCTACGAGCAGTACTTC
TRBV25-1	once	TRBJ1-4	.	CASSESGPGAPEKLFF	TGTGCCAGCAGTGAATCAGGCCCAGGGGCGCCTGAAAAACTGTTTTTT
TRBV7-2	.	TRBJ2-1	TRBD1	CASSSDRGHNEQFF	TGTGCCAGCAGCTCGGACAGGGGGCACAATGAGCAGTTCTTC
TRBV28	.	TRBJ2-1	TRBD1	CASSRDRGEFF	TGTGCCAGCAGTCGGGACAGGGGGGAGTTCTTC
TRBV4-2	.	TRBJ2-2	TRBD1	CASSPGDRDVGELFF	TGTGCCAGCAGCCCCGGGGACAGGGATGTCGGGGAGCTGTTTTTT
TRBV9	.	TRBJ1-1	.	CASRGGQLPAFF	TGTGCCAGCAGGGGTGGACAGCTTCCAGCTTTCTTT
TRBV28	.	TRBJ1-1	.	CASSAGGRNTEAFF	TGTGCCAGCAGCGCGGGGGGGAGGAACACTGAAGCTTTCTTT
TRBV7-3	.	TRBJ2-1	TRBD2	CASSSLGTSGANEQFF	TGTGCCAGCAGCTCCCTCGGGACTAGCGGGGCCAATGAGCAGTTCTTC
TRBV11-2	.	TRBJ1-6	.	CASSLDLVQGISPLHF	TGTGCCAGCAGCTTAGATCTGGTACAGGGTATATCACCCCTCCACTTT
TRBV6-5	.	TRBJ1-5	.	CASSPISGQPQHF	TGTGCCAGCAGTCCGATCTCGGGGCAGCCCCAGCATTTT
TRBV6-1	.	TRBJ2-3	TRBD1	CASSAGTGGIDTQYF	TGTGCCAGCAGTGCCGGGACAGGGGGCATAGATACGCAGTATTTT
TRBV7-2	.	TRBJ2-7	TRBD2	CASSFSGGTSYEQYF	TGTGCCAGCAGCTTCAGCGGGGGGACCTCCTACGAGCAGTACTTC
TRBV6-5	.	TRBJ1-4	.	CASSRQVYGEKLFF	TGTGCCAGCAGTAGACAGGTTTATGGGGAAAAACTGTTTTTT
TRBV4-1	.	TRBJ1-6	TRBD1	CASSARQGRNSPLHF	TGCGCCAGCAGCGCCCGACAGGGGCGGAATTCACCCCTCCACTTT
TRBV2	.	TRBJ2-5	TRBD2	CASSGQRGAQETQYF	TGTGCCAGCAGTGGCCAGCGGGGGGCCCAAGAGACCCAGTACTTC
TRBV7-3	.	TRBJ2-3	TRBD2	CASSPRGLAGVGDTQYF	TGTGCCAGCAGCCCAAGGGGACTAGCGGGGGTTGGAGATACGCAGTATTTT
TRBV6-5	.	TRBJ2-7	TRBD1	CASSYPGTGRYEQYF	TGTGCCAGCAGTTATCCCGGGACAGGGCGTTACGAGCAGTACTTC
TRBV6-5	.	TRBJ1-1	.	CASSYSGGPGFEAFF	TGTGCCAGCAGTTACAGCGGTGGGCCCGGATTTGAAGCTTTCTTT
TRBV10-3	.	TRBJ2-2	.	CAIRGELNTGELFF	TGTGCCATCAGGGGAGAGCTTAACACCGGGGAGCTGTTTTTT
TRBV28	.	TRBJ2-1	TRBD1	CASSRTGGRYNEQFF	TGTGCCAGCAGCCGGACAGGTGGGCGGTACAATGAGCAGTTCTTC
TRBV6-6	once	TRBJ1-3	TRBD1	CASKNLDRVRNTIYF	TGTGCCAGCAAAAACCTCGACAGGGTTAGAAACACCATATATTTT
TRBV2	.	TRBJ1-2	.	CARAPGGYGYTF	TGTGCCAGAGCACCGGGAGGCTATGGCTACACCTTC
TRBV2	.	TRBJ2-3	TRBD2	CATRRGGGASDTQYF	TGTGCCACCCGTAGGGGCGGGGGGGCATCCGATACGCAGTATTTT
TRBV6-1	.	TRBJ2-5	.	CASSLRRQETQYF	TGTGCCAGCAGCCTACGGAGACAAGAGACCCAGTACTTC
TRBV18	.	TRBJ2-3	.	CASSLGGAGTDTQYF	TGTGCCAGCTCACTCGGAGGTGCGGGCACAGATACGCAGTATTTT
TRBV28	.	TRBJ1-6	.	CASSSNSPLHF	TGTGCCAGCAGCTCGAATTCACCCCTCCACTTT
TRBV11-1	once	TRBJ2-1	TRBD1	CASSLLRGLTYNEQFF	TGTGCCAGCAGCTTACTTAGGGGGCTAACCTACAATGAGCAGTTCTTC
TRBV27	.	TRBJ2-7	TRBD1	CASRGDRAYEQYF	TGTGCCAGCCGGGGGGACAGGGCATACGAGCAGTACTTC
TRBV4-3	.	TRBJ2-3	TRBD1	CASSQVLTGRVDTQYF	TGCGCCAGCAGCCAAGTTTTGACAGGGCGAGTAGATACGCAGTATTTT
TRBV6-1	.	TRBJ1-2	TRBD1	CASTLQGAYGYTF	TGTGCCAGCACCTTACAGGGGGCCTATGGCTACACCTTC
TRBV6-5	.	TRBJ1-2	TRBD1	CASSPRQGATGYTF	TGTGCCAGCAGCCCTCGGCAGGGGGCGACGGGCTACACCTTC